The source of this TCR beta chain is a study of T cells after yellow fever vaccination. Study-level findings and limits: Reappearing after the booster were most of the clones from primary vaccination (roughly 96% CD4, 85% to 90% CD8). CD4 and CD8 compartments shared a small share of clonotypes, likely from convergent recombination. The secondary response peaked faster, at day 5 versus 15, but was weaker.

As concerns this clonotype: Its antigen is unidentified.

5'RACE template switching added a universal primer site and UMIs to TCR cDNA. TCRdb ran MiXCR on the 5' RACE reads and lists one entry per CDR3 protein. Here the sample spans some 600,000 distinct CDR3 sequences, around a sixth being singletons. The V and J ends lost 8 bases and 0 bases respectively, with 12 bases between them. The CDR3 length is 14 residues. The germline CDR1 and CDR2 sequences are KGHDR and SFDVKD. The TCR originated in a man younger than 35 who received the YFV17D yellow fever vaccine. Sample: PBMCs, taken more than 4 days after the first yellow fever vaccination. The chain recombines TRBV24-1 with TRBJ2-5; D is perhaps TRBD2 (6 bases). The CDR3 spells CATTGGRNQETQYF. The CDR3 DNA is TGTGCCACCACTGGGGGGAGAAACCAAGAGACCCAGTACTTC.